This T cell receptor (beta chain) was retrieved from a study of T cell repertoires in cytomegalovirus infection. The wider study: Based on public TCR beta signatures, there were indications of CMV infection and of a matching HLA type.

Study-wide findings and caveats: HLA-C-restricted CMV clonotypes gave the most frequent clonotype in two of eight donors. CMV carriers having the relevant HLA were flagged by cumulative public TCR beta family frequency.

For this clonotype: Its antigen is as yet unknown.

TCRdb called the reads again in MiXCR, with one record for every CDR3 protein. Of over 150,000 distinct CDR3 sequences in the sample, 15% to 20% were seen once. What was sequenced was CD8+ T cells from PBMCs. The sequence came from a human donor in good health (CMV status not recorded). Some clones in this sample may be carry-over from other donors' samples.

DNA of the CDR3: TGTGCCAGCAGGCCTACGGACAGGGGCCGAGGGGTTGGCCTGTTTTTT. This codes for CASRPTDRGRGVGLFF. This rearrangement joins TRBV11-2 to TRBJ1-4, with TRBD1 identical over 9 bases. Germline-derived CDR1 and CDR2 are SGHAT and FQNNGV. The CDR3 length is 16 residues. V lost 6 bases and J lost 14; bases outside the gene matches: 19.